The 23 T cell receptor beta chains reported below all come from one sample, sequenced in a study of cytomegalovirus exposure and HLA in healthy donors. 60 Vbeta and 13 Jbeta primers were used in PCR. Some clones are missing from TCRdb's copy, which holds only in-frame ones; the method was immunoSEQ multiplex PCR. The sample holds under 130,000 clones. Sequencing used PBMCs. The receptors stem from a man in his fifties or sixties in good health and CMV-seronegative.

This sequence joins TRBV11-2 and TRBJ2-5; 7 bases fit TRBD2. The length of the CDR3 is 16 residues. Germline V gene lookup returns CDR1 SGHAT and CDR2 FQNNGV. J lost 2 bases, V lost 0 bases, and 6 bases had no gene match. CDR3 loop: CASSLDVGGGQETQYF. The CDR3 DNA sequence: TGTGCCAGCAGCTTAGATGTTGGGGGAGGGCAAGAGACCCAGTACTTC.

This chain connects TRBV7-9 to TRBJ1-6; 7 bases are a match to TRBD1. This CDR3 contains 15 residues. V lost 5 bases, J lost 10 bases, and 11 bases stayed unmatched. CDR1 and CDR2 from the germline V gene are SEHNR and FQNEAQ (reference sequence). The CDR3 DNA sequence: TGTGCCAGCAGCCCCGAGGGGGCTATTAAGTCACCCCTCCACTTT. Protein product: CASSPEGAIKSPLHF. Filled out from reference TRBV7-9 and TRBJ1-6, the complete variable domain reads DTGVSQNPRHKITKRGQNVTFRCDPISEHNRLYWYRQTLGQGPEFLTYFQNEAQLEKSRLLSDRFSAERPKGSFSTLEIQRTEQGDSAMYLCASSPEGAIKSPLHFGNGTRLTVT.

V is TRBV28 and J is TRBJ1-2, with D maybe TRBD1 (5 bases). Trimming cost V 6 bases and J 5 bases, with 19 bases left between them. The CDR3 is made up of 15 amino acids. CDR1 and CDR2 (germline): MDHEN, SYDVKM. This CDR3 is CASRLVNSGYYGYTF. In nucleotides, the CDR3 is TGTGCCAGCAGGCTGGTTAATTCAGGGTATTATGGCTACACCTTC.

V and J are TRBV27 and TRBJ1-2, with 12 bases fitting TRBD1. Germline trimming cut 6 bases from V and 5 bases from J; bases unmatched to any gene: 13. The CDR3 consists of 17 residues. From germline, CDR1 is MNHEY and CDR2 SMNVEV (reference sequence). The CDR3 DNA follows: TGTGCCAGCAGGTCCGGGACAGGGGGCGCGGGGGGGTATGGCTACACCTTC. This gives the protein CASRSGTGGAGGYGYTF.

The V call is TRBV19, the J call TRBJ1-6, with D possibly TRBD1 on 6 matching bases. Germline V lookup: CDR1 LNHDA, CDR2 SQIVND (reference sequence). The CDR3 extends over 15 amino acids. Trimming took off 4 bases at V and 5 bases at J, with 12 bases between the two ends. The CDR3 loop is CASSTTGTHNSPLHF. DNA of the CDR3: TGTGCCAGTAGTACGACCGGGACACATAATTCACCCCTCCACTTT.

The chain is built from TRBV19 and TRBJ1-5; perhaps TRBD1 as D (6 bases). V shed 3 bases and J shed 4 bases, with 10 bases lying between them. CDR3 size: 14 residues. Germline CDR1 and CDR2: LNHDA and SQIVND (reference sequence). The CDR3 here is CASSIQGGNQPQHF. CDR3 nucleotide sequence: TGTGCCAGTAGTATCCAAGGGGGAAATCAGCCCCAGCATTTT.

The chain recombines TRBV30 with TRBJ1-2; D remains unclear. Per the germline V gene, CDR1 is GTSNPN and CDR2 is SVGIG (reference sequence). The CDR3 length is 12 residues. CDR3 sequence reads: CASMRGGYGYTF. In DNA form, the CDR3 reads TGTGCGTCGATGCGGGGTGGCTATGGCTACACCTTC.

The chain carries TRBV5-8 and TRBJ2-5, with 13 bases aligning to TRBD2. The CDR3 is 16 amino acids. CDR1 SGHTS and CDR2 YDEGEE come from the germline V gene. Trimming cost V 4 bases and J 2 bases; bases outside gene matches: 5. The CDR3 DNA reads as TGTGCCAGCAGCCTGGGGACTAGCGGGGAACAAGAGACCCAGTACTTC. Translation: CASSLGTSGEQETQYF.

The rearrangement joins TRBV10-3 to TRBJ2-7, with 7 bases identical to TRBD2. V gave up 3 bases and J gave up 1 base; unmatched junction bases: 6. Germline CDR1 reads ENHRY; CDR2 reads SYGVKD. This CDR3 has 15 residues. The CDR3 is CAISDVAGESYEQYF. In DNA form, the CDR3 reads TGTGCCATCAGTGATGTGGCGGGGGAGTCCTACGAGCAGTACTTC.

J is TRBJ2-7 and V is TRBV5-4; 7 nucleotides align to TRBD1. Losses at the gene ends were 4 bases for V and 1 base for J; bases not matched to a gene: 5. Germline lookup yields CDR1 SGHNT and CDR2 YYREEE (reference sequence). The CDR3 is 14 amino acids. This CDR3 is CASSPGQDSYEQYF. The CDR3 DNA reads TGTGCCAGCAGCCCAGGACAGGATTCCTACGAGCAGTACTTC.

The chain combines TRBV18 with TRBJ1-2; D not certain. With 3 bases removed from V and 6 bases from J, the gap between germline ends came to 14 bases. The CDR3 loop spans 14 amino acids. Germline V gene sequence: CDR1 KGHSH, CDR2 LQKENI. This CDR3 is CASSPTTGNDGYTF. The CDR3 DNA reads TGTGCCAGCTCACCTACCACCGGGAACGATGGCTACACCTTC.

The J gene is TRBJ2-3, the V gene TRBV29-1, with D perhaps TRBD2 (5 bases). The CDR3 is 13 amino acids. In germline, CDR1 is SQVTM, CDR2 ANQGSEA. Between the trimmed V and J ends, which lost 3 bases and 2 bases, there was a span of 9 bases. CDR3 amino acids: CSVEDFVTDTQYF. The CDR3 coding sequence is TGCAGCGTTGAGGACTTTGTCACAGATACGCAGTATTTT.

The chain has TRBV9 and TRBJ1-2; 9 bases agree with TRBD1. J lost 4 bases, V lost 3 bases, and 10 bases had no gene match. Germline CDR1 reads SGDLS; CDR2 reads YYNGEE. The CDR3 extends over 16 amino acids. The CDR3 region is CASSGNRGPGGYGYTF. As DNA, the CDR3 is TGTGCCAGCAGCGGAAACAGGGGGCCAGGCGGCTATGGCTACACCTTC.

CDR3 in DNA: TGTGCCAGCAGCTTAGCGACAGATGAGCAGTTCTTC. This codes for CASSLATDEQFF. This rearrangement joins TRBV7-8 to TRBJ2-1, with D perhaps matching TRBD1 (5 bases). The CDR3 length is 12 residues. Germline V gives CDR1 SGHVS, CDR2 FQNEAQ. The V end lost 0 bases, the J end lost 8 bases, and 5 bases lay between the germline ends.

The chain recombines TRBV11-3 with TRBJ2-7; D perhaps matches TRBD2 (7 bases). Germline V CDR1 and CDR2: SGHNT, YENEEA. The ends were cut back, 5 bases at V and 6 bases at J, with 14 bases in the middle. There are 13 residues in the CDR3. CDR3 sequence (DNA): TGTGCCAGCAGCGATAGAAGGGGGGGCGAGCAGTACTTC. Translating it yields CASSDRRGGEQYF.

With regard to this clone: One end of the junction is discordant with germline, which a read error may explain. The chain employs TRBV25-1 and TRBJ2-1, with D possibly being TRBD2 (5 bases). Germline V CDR1 and CDR2: MGHDK, SYGVNS. This CDR3 is built from 12 residues. CDR3 in DNA: TGTGCCAGCAGCGGAGGCGGCTGGGTCTTAGTCTTC. Encoded protein: CASSGGGWVLVF.

This sequence joins TRBV6-5 and TRBJ1-1, with D possibly matching TRBD1 (6 bases). Between the trimmed V and J ends, which lost 2 bases and 2 bases, there was a span of 9 bases. The CDR3 has 14 amino acids. Germline CDR1 and CDR2: MNHEY and SVGAGI. CDR3 coding DNA: TGTGCCAGCAGTTACGGGGGCATCAACACTGAAGCTTTCTTT. Amino acids: CASSYGGINTEAFF.

The CDR3 here is CASSRRLDVANEKLFF. CDR3 in DNA: TGTGCCAGTAGTCGTAGACTGGATGTGGCTAATGAAAAACTGTTTTTT. V gene TRBV19 combines with J gene TRBJ1-4, with unresolved D. The V gene's germline CDR1 is LNHDA and CDR2 SQIVND (reference sequence). The V and J ends lost 5 bases and 3 bases respectively, with 16 bases between them. The CDR3 sequence is 16 residues long.

The chain recombines TRBV5-1 with TRBJ2-7; tentative D call: TRBD1 (6 bases). CDR1 and CDR2 from the germline V gene are SGHRS and YFSETQ. The CDR3 is made up of 13 amino acids. V dropped 4 bases and J dropped 0 bases, with 8 bases sitting between them. CDR3 region: CASSRDNSYEQYF. The CDR3 nucleotides are TGCGCCAGCAGCAGGGACAACTCCTACGAGCAGTACTTC.

The V call is TRBV7-2, the J call TRBJ1-2; TRBD1 matches at 8 bases. V trimming: 4 bases; J trimming: 3 bases; junction bases outside the gene matches: 7. The CDR3 runs 15 residues. Germline V lookup: CDR1 SGHTA, CDR2 FQGNSA. CDR3 in amino acids: CASSSRGQGHYGYTF. The CDR3 DNA reads as TGTGCCAGCAGCTCGCGAGGACAGGGACACTATGGCTACACCTTC.

The rearrangement links TRBV10-2 to TRBJ2-5, with D perhaps matching TRBD1 (6 bases). The CDR3 covers 13 residues. Trimming took 6 bases from V and 5 from J, leaving 13 bases between them. Germline loops: CDR1 WSHSY, CDR2 SAAADI. The CDR3 bases are TGCGCCAGCAGGGACAGCGGAAGGGAGACCCAGTACTTC. Translating it yields CASRDSGRETQYF.

The V and J genes are TRBV2 and TRBJ2-6; D perhaps matches TRBD1 (6 bases). V was clipped by 5 bases and J by 4 bases, with 12 bases between them. CDR1 is SNHLY and CDR2 is FYNNEI in the germline V gene. The CDR3 consists of 15 residues. The chain's CDR3 is CASSKQGAGANVLTF. CDR3 bases: TGTGCCAGCAGTAAACAGGGTGCAGGGGCCAACGTCCTGACTTTC.

This chain links TRBV5-1 with TRBJ2-1; 8 bases line up with TRBD1. V was pared by 4 bases and J by 3 bases, with 9 bases of the junction left unmatched. The length of the CDR3 is 16 residues. Germline V CDR1 and CDR2: SGHRS, YFSETQ. Written as DNA, the CDR3 is TGCGCCAGCAGCAATTGGCCGGGACAGGTCTACAATGAGCAGTTCTTC. Amino acid sequence: CASSNWPGQVYNEQFF.